The entry that follows covers one T cell receptor beta chain sequence. Antigen specificity is unknown. CDR1 and CDR2 from the germline V gene are LNHNV and YYDKDF (reference sequence). The CDR3 contains 14 residues. With 0 bases removed from V and 4 bases from J, the gap between germline ends came to 9 bases. Scientists amplified the TCR beta CDR3 regions from RNA transcripts. RT-PCR with HTBI primers came first, then second-round multiplex PCR. Each CDR3 protein is one row after TCRdb ran MiXCR on the multiplex PCR reads. The table shows around 400,000 distinct CDR3 sequences, with under 25% occurring only once. The data were taken from a study of Graves' ophthalmopathy and Graves' hyperthyroidism. Across the study: Blood was drawn at initial diagnosis, before any treatment.

General study points: Sensitivity reached about 70% and specificity about 72% when the model predicted ophthalmopathy progression. Detected in blood as well were most expanded thyroid clonotypes with frequency above 0.001.

This receptor was identified in a woman aged 18-29 years with stable Graves' hyperthyroidism. The V call is TRBV15, the J call TRBJ1-2; D uncertain. Sequencing used peripheral blood. CDR3 region: CATSRDLQRYGYTF. In DNA, the CDR3 is TGTGCCACCAGCAGAGATTTACAGCGCTATGGCTACACCTTC.